A single sample is the source of the 26 T cell receptor beta chains below, sequenced in a study of T cell changes during pregnancy in multiple sclerosis. Profiling relied on immunoSEQ multiplex PCR, and the TCRdb table lists in-frame clones only, not all of them. This repertoire shows 45,000 or so clones, more than 70% found once; its top ten account for approximately 6.3%. The sequencing here drew on CD8+ T cells from peripheral blood mononuclear cells, taken after pregnancy. The receptors derive from a female donor in good health, enrolled as a control in a pregnancy study.

The rearrangement joins TRBV6-1 to TRBJ2-5, with D tentatively TRBD2 (5 bases). The end of the DNA aligns better with TRBJ2-7, so the J call may be wrong. There are 15 residues in the CDR3. Germline V CDR1 and CDR2: MNHNS, SASEGT. The CDR3 DNA reads TGTGCCAGCAGTGTCACAGACTATCTAACCTACGAGCAGTACTTC. It encodes CASSVTDYLTYEQYF.

As to this clone: One junction end disagrees with the germline gene, perhaps due to a read error. The J gene is TRBJ2-3, the V gene TRBV7-2; D gene ambiguous. The CDR3 consists of 11 residues. Per germline, CDR1 SGHTA and CDR2 FQGNSA. The CDR3 reads CASSLDFPLAF. The CDR3 region has the DNA TGTGCCAGCAGCTTAGATTTCCCTTTGGCCTTT.

This clone was found a few times. The chain is built from TRBV4-3 and TRBJ1-6; 7 bases are a match to TRBD1. Per germline, CDR1 LGHNA and CDR2 YSLEER. This CDR3 has 14 residues. With 1 base clipped from V and 10 bases from J, the junction kept 4 bases outside the gene matches. Written as DNA, the CDR3 is TGCGCCAGCAGCCAAGGGACAGGAGGGTCACCCCTCCACTTT. It yields the protein CASSQGTGGSPLHF.

The rearrangement links TRBV5-8 to TRBJ2-4; 9 bases map to TRBD1. With 4 bases clipped from V and 7 bases from J, the junction kept 12 bases outside the gene matches. Germline V gene sequence: CDR1 SGHTS, CDR2 YDEGEE. The length of the CDR3 is 16 residues. The CDR3 DNA is TGTGCCAGCAGCGAGCTAGTCCGGGACAGGGTGAACATTCAGTACTTC. It codes for CASSELVRDRVNIQYF.

The gene calls are TRBV30 and TRBJ2-5, with TRBD2 identical over 9 bases. V lost 8 bases and J lost 2; bases outside the gene matches: 9. The CDR3 is 14 amino acids. From germline, CDR1 is GTSNPN and CDR2 SVGIG (reference sequence). CDR3 sequence: CAGLRAGGQETQYF. The CDR3 coding sequence is TGTGCCGGCCTCCGGGCGGGGGGGCAAGAGACCCAGTACTTC.

This clone was recorded only once. The genes are TRBV4-3 and TRBJ2-3; 7 bases align to TRBD2. Per germline, CDR1 LGHNA and CDR2 YSLEER. The length of the CDR3 is 17 residues. V lost 1 base to trimming and J lost 2 bases; unmatched junction nucleotides: 9. CDR3 in amino acids: CASSQGLASGFTDTQYF. CDR3 bases: TGCGCCAGCAGCCAAGGTTTGGCTAGCGGCTTCACAGATACGCAGTATTTT.

The chain employs TRBV7-9 and TRBJ1-5; D gene ambiguous. The CDR3 spans 12 residues. Germline V CDR1 and CDR2: SEHNR, FQNEAQ (reference sequence). Trimming stripped 7 bases from V and 3 bases from J, with 7 bases between. For the CDR3, the DNA is TGTGCCAGCACCGCGAACAATCAGCCCCAGCATTTT. This codes for CASTANNQPQHF. The entire variable domain, with the rest obtained from reference TRBV7-9 and TRBJ1-5, is as follows: DTGVSQNPRHKITKRGQNVTFRCDPISEHNRLYWYRQTLGQGPEFLTYFQNEAQLEKSRLLSDRFSAERPKGSFSTLEIQRTEQGDSAMYLCASTANNQPQHFGDGTRLSIL.

The CDR3 is CASSAGTGYEQYF. In DNA, the CDR3 is TGTGCCAGCAGCGCCGGGACAGGCTACGAGCAGTACTTC. The chain links TRBV9 to TRBJ2-7, with 8 bases identical to TRBD1. Looked up from germline, CDR1 is SGDLS and CDR2 is YYNGEE. With 3 bases clipped from V and 3 bases from J, the junction kept 2 bases outside the gene matches. The CDR3 is 13 residues long. The entire variable domain, with the rest obtained from reference TRBV9 and TRBJ2-7, is as follows: DSGVTQTPKHLITATGQRVTLRCSPRSGDLSVYWYQQSLDQGLQFLIQYYNGEERAKGNILERFSAQQFPDLHSELNLSSLELGDSALYFCASSAGTGYEQYFGPGTRLTVT.

V gene TRBV11-3 combines with J gene TRBJ2-7, with TRBD2 identical over 8 bases. CDR1 SGHNT and CDR2 YENEEA come from the germline V gene. The CDR3 is made up of 14 amino acids. Trimming at V came to 5 bases and at J to 2 bases, leaving 5 bases not matched to a gene. CDR3 nucleotide sequence: TGTGCCAGCAGCCTAACTAGCGGTCCCTACGAGCAGTACTTC. Translated: CASSLTSGPYEQYF.

The rearrangement links TRBV11-2 to TRBJ1-1, with TRBD1 as a possible D gene (5 bases). In germline, CDR1 is SGHAT, CDR2 FQNNGV. Trimming took 2 bases from V and 5 from J, leaving 12 bases between them. The CDR3 is made up of 14 amino acids. The CDR3 DNA is TGTGCCAGCAGCTTAAGCGCCGGGGGGACTGAAGCTTTCTTT. This sequence encodes CASSLSAGGTEAFF.

The genes are TRBV28 and TRBJ1-2, with 7 bases aligning to TRBD1. Germline lookup yields CDR1 MDHEN and CDR2 SYDVKM. J was trimmed by 1 base and V by 6 bases; bases with no gene match: 11. This CDR3 contains 16 residues. The CDR3 bases are TGTGCCAGCAGCACCAGTCCGGGACAGAGTAACTATGGCTACACCTTC. Encoded protein: CASSTSPGQSNYGYTF.

This chain joins TRBV7-8 and TRBJ2-3; 8 bases fit TRBD2. Germline CDR1 reads SGHVS; CDR2 reads FQNEAQ. J was trimmed by 4 bases and V by 2 bases; bases with no gene match: 5. The CDR3 runs to 15 residues. CDR3 DNA sequence: TGTGCCAGCAGCTTAATGGCGGGGGGCCCAGATACGCAGTATTTT. Translation: CASSLMAGGPDTQYF. The complete variable domain, with remaining parts taken from reference TRBV7-8 and TRBJ2-3, reads GAGVSQSPRYKVAKRGQDVALRCDPISGHVSLFWYQQALGQGPEFLTYFQNEAQLDKSGLPSDRFFAERPEGSVSTLKIQRTQQEDSAVYLCASSLMAGGPDTQYFGPGTRLTVL.

The chain joins TRBV11-1 to TRBJ1-1; D not resolved. V shed 5 bases and J shed 1 base, with 20 bases lying between them. CDR1 is SGHAT, CDR2 FQDESV, per germline (reference sequence). The CDR3 has 17 residues. Here the CDR3 reads CASSVRPGSEGNTEAFF. The CDR3 coding sequence is TGTGCCAGCAGCGTTAGACCCGGGTCAGAGGGGAACACTGAAGCTTTCTTT. The entire variable domain, with the rest obtained from reference TRBV11-1 and TRBJ1-1, is as follows: EAEVAQSPRYKITEKSQAVAFWCDPISGHATLYWYRQILGQGPELLVQFQDESVVDDSQLPKDRFSAERLKGVDSTLKIQPAELGDSAMYLCASSVRPGSEGNTEAFFGQGTRLTVV.

As regards this clone: This same CDR3 is encoded by further DNA sequences in the sample. The chain combines TRBV6-6 with TRBJ2-2, with D hard to call. The germline V and J ends were trimmed by 4 bases and 0 bases, with 3 bases remaining between them. The CDR3 totals 13 residues. Germline CDR1 reads MNHNY; CDR2 reads SVGAGI (reference sequence). The CDR3 reads CASSSSNTGELFF. DNA of the CDR3: TGTGCCAGCAGTTCCTCGAACACCGGGGAGCTGTTTTTT.

A note on this clone: Since a much larger clone is just one base distant, this may be a read error. This sample also contains other DNA sequences that code for the same CDR3. This chain uses TRBV2 with TRBJ2-7; the match to TRBD2 covers 7 bases. This CDR3 spans 13 amino acids. J was trimmed by 2 bases and V by 8 bases; bases with no gene match: 6. In germline, CDR1 is SNHLY, CDR2 FYNNEI. DNA of the CDR3: TGTGCCAGCGGGAGGGCTGCCCCCTACGAGCAGTACTTC. This gives the protein CASGRAAPYEQYF.

The rearrangement joins TRBV2 to TRBJ2-5; D gene unclear. The V and J ends lost 2 bases and 7 bases respectively, with 8 bases between them. Germline lookup yields CDR1 SNHLY and CDR2 FYNNEI. This CDR3 is 12 amino acids long. The CDR3 is CASSEPSWTQYF. Written as DNA, the CDR3 is TGTGCCAGCAGTGAACCCTCTTGGACCCAGTACTTC.

Only a few counts were recorded for this clone. The V gene is TRBV7-8, the J gene TRBJ2-1; the match to TRBD2 covers 8 bases. The V segment lost 2 bases and the J segment 0 bases; nucleotides outside the gene matches: 12. The CDR3 runs 19 residues. Germline CDR1 and CDR2: SGHVS and FQNEAQ. CDR3 residues: CASSLRTTSGLFSYNEQFF. The CDR3 nucleotides read TGTGCCAGCAGCTTACGGACTACTAGCGGTTTGTTCTCCTACAATGAGCAGTTCTTC.

The rearrangement uses TRBV14 and TRBJ1-2; 8 bases fit TRBD1. Germline CDR1 is SGHDN and CDR2 is FVKESK. CDR3 size: 14 residues. J gave up 7 bases and V 5 bases, and 9 bases lay outside the gene matches. CDR3 loop: CASSTRSGGGGYTF. The CDR3 DNA reads as TGTGCCAGCAGCACCCGATCAGGGGGCGGTGGCTACACCTTC. The full variable domain, rest sourced from reference TRBV14 and TRBJ1-2, is EAGVTQFPSHSVIEKGQTVTLRCDPISGHDNLYWYRRVMGKEIKFLLHFVKESKQDESGMPNNRFLAERTGGTYSTLKVQPAELEDSGVYFCASSTRSGGGGYTFGSGTRLTVV.

The rearrangement joins TRBV5-1 to TRBJ2-7; weak D call: TRBD1 (6 bases). Germline CDR1 is SGHRS and CDR2 is YFSETQ. This CDR3 contains 13 residues. V dropped 4 bases and J dropped 4 bases, with 12 bases sitting between them. The CDR3 nucleotides are TGCGCCAGCAGCCCCGGACAGCCGTACGAGCAGTACTTC. Translation: CASSPGQPYEQYF.

Notes on this clone: In the same sample, other DNA sequences code for this CDR3. This chain links TRBV5-1 with TRBJ2-1, with a possible D match to TRBD2 (6 bases). CDR3 length: 13 amino acids. V gave up 0 bases and J gave up 6 bases, with 7 bases separating them. The germline CDR1 and CDR2 sequences are SGHRS and YFSETQ. CDR3 sequence: CASSLGRGNEQFF. The DNA for the CDR3 is TGCGCCAGCAGCTTGGGGCGGGGCAATGAGCAGTTCTTC.

This chain uses TRBV15 with TRBJ1-5; D is unresolved. There are 15 residues in the CDR3. With 0 bases removed from V and 5 bases from J, the gap between germline ends came to 11 bases. Looked up from germline, CDR1 is LNHNV and CDR2 is YYDKDF (reference sequence). Here the CDR3 reads CATSRDGGYDQPQHF. CDR3 DNA sequence: TGTGCCACCAGCAGAGATGGCGGGTACGATCAGCCCCAGCATTTT.

The chain combines TRBV6-5 with TRBJ1-1; possible D gene TRBD1, 6 bases. This CDR3 has 15 amino acids. V lost 5 bases to trimming and J lost 4 bases, with 17 bases between them. The germline V gene encodes CDR1 MNHEY and CDR2 SVGAGI. The CDR3 DNA reads TGTGCCAGCAGTCCGTGGGGGGGCGGGGGCACTGAAGCTTTCTTT. It specifies CASSPWGGGGTEAFF.

The chain links TRBV14 to TRBJ2-5; 10 bases match TRBD2. There are 16 residues in the CDR3. The ends lost 4 bases at V and 4 bases at J; junction bases unmatched: 9. The germline gives CDR1 SGHDN, CDR2 FVKESK. This chain's CDR3 is CASSPLLAGSRETQYF. The CDR3 DNA sequence: TGTGCCAGCAGCCCCCTACTAGCGGGGAGTCGAGAGACCCAGTACTTC.

The chain couples TRBV4-3 to TRBJ2-7; D possibly corresponds to TRBD2 (6 bases). Trimming pared 2 bases from V and 3 bases from J, leaving 14 bases between. Germline CDR1 and CDR2: LGHNA and YSLEER. The CDR3 extends over 15 amino acids. In DNA, the CDR3 is TGCGCCAGCAGCCAATTGGGACTCGGAGGCTACGAGCAGTACTTC. Translating gives CASSQLGLGGYEQYF.

The rearrangement uses TRBV7-9 and TRBJ2-3; D gene unclear. This CDR3 has 12 amino acids. V was clipped by 1 base and J by 6 bases, with 5 bases between them. Germline V gene lookup returns CDR1 SEHNR and CDR2 FQNEAQ (reference sequence). The CDR3 spells CASSLGRDTQYF. The CDR3 DNA reads as TGTGCCAGCAGCTTAGGGCGGGATACGCAGTATTTT.

The chain links TRBV7-9 to TRBJ2-1; the D is unclear. Trimming cost V 4 bases and J 6 bases, with 10 bases left between them. The CDR3 is made up of 13 amino acids. Germline assignment: CDR1 SEHNR and CDR2 FQNEAQ (reference sequence). The CDR3 sequence: CASSSLLLNEQFF. The DNA of the CDR3 is TGTGCCAGCAGCTCCCTCCTCCTCAATGAGCAGTTCTTC.